In this sample, the clone carrying this T cell receptor (beta chain) turned up many times. Its antigen is not known. This sample was included in a study of T cell repertoires in cytomegalovirus infection. Overall study: The authors relied on CMV epitopes, both recently identified HLA-C-restricted and well-studied HLA-B-restricted.

The CDR3 is 15 amino acids. The J segment lost 4 bases and the V segment lost 8 bases, leaving 4 bases of the junction unmatched. Germline V gene data show CDR1 as SNHLY and CDR2 as FYNNEI. TCRdb passed the reads through MiXCR, listing each CDR3 protein once. The sample carries over 120,000 distinct CDR3 sequences, 32% recorded once. Study-wide results and limits: In two of eight donors, the top clonotype was HLA-C-restricted CMV-specific.

The sequence came from a human donor in good health (CMV status not recorded). Some clones in this sample may be carry-over from other donors' samples. This chain links TRBV2 with TRBJ2-2; 13 bases line up with TRBD2. Sequences were derived from CD8+ T cells from cultured PBMCs, sampled from culture after CMV antigen stimulation. DNA of the CDR3: TGTGCCAGCGCAAGACTAGCGGGGGGCACCGGGGAGCTGTTTTTT. This translates into CASARLAGGTGELFF.